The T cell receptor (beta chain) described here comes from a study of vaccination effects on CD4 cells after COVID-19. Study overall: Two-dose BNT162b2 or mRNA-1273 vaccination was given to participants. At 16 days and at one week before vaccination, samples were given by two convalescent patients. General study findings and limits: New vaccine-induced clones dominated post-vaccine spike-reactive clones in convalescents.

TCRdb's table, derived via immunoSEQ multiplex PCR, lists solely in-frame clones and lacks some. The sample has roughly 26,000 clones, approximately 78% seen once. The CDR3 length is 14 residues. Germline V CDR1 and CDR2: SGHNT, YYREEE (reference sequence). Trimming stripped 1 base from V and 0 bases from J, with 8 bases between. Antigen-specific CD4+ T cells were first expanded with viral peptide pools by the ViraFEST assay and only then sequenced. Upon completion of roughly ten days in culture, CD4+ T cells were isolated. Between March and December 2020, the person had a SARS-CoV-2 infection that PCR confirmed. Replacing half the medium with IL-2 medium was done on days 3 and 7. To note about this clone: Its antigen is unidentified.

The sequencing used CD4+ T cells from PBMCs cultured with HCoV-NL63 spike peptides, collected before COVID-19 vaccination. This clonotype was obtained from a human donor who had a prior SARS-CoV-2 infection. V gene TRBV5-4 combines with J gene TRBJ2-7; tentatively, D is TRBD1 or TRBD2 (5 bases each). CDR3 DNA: TGTGCCAGCAGCTTGTGGGGGAGCTCCTACGAGCAGTACTTC. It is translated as CASSLWGSSYEQYF.